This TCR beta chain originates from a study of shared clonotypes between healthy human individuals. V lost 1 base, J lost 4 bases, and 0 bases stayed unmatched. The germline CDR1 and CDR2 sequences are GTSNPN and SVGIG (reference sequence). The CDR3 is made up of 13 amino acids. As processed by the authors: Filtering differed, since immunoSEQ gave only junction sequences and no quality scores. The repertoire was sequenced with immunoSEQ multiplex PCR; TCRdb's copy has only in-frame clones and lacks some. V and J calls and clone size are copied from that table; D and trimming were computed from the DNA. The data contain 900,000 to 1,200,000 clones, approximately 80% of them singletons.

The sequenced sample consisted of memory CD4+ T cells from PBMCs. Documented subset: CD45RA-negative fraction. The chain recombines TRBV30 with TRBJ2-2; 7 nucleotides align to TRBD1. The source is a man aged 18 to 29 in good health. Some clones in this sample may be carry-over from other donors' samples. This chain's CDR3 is CAWSGQGTGELFF. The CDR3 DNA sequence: TGTGCCTGGAGTGGACAGGGCACCGGGGAGCTGTTTTTT.